This T cell receptor beta chain was profiled in a study of blood T cell repertoires in COVID-19. Authors' analysis steps: Amplification of reference gene primers provided the estimated nucleated cell counts. Using immunoSEQ multiplex PCR, the repertoire was profiled, and TCRdb retains in-frame clones only, with some absent. V and J calls and clone size come straight from that table; D and trimming were deduced from the DNA. The top ten hold 3.9% of the sample, which has 45,000 to 65,000 clones, 85% to 95% seen once. V was shortened by 0 bases and J by 3 bases, with 13 bases between the two germline ends. The CDR3 is made up of 16 amino acids. From germline, CDR1 is KGHSH and CDR2 LQKENI.

V gene TRBV18 combines with J gene TRBJ2-3; possible D gene TRBD1, 6 bases. Material for sequencing was peripheral blood. This clonotype was obtained from a man aged 50 to 59 with acute or convalescent COVID-19. CDR3: CASSPPSRGRTDTQYF. Written as DNA, the CDR3 is TGTGCCAGCTCACCACCGTCCAGGGGAAGGACAGATACGCAGTATTTT.